This T cell receptor (beta chain) is drawn from a study of T cells in Graves' hyperthyroidism and ophthalmopathy. This clonotype has at least ten counts. What it binds is unknown. General study results and limits: Appearing also in blood were most of the thyroid clonotypes expanded above 0.001. Ophthalmopathy could be told apart from stable hyperthyroidism with a 13 V-J model.

Together with thyroid ultrasound, orbital computed tomography, serum thyroxine and TRAb, clinical symptoms were used for diagnoses. From RNA transcripts, TCR beta CDR3 regions were amplified. The TCR CDR3 was amplified in a first-round RT-PCR using the HTBI primer set. Via MiXCR, TCRdb re-called the multiplex PCR reads, giving one row per CDR3 protein. Among approximately 210,000 distinct CDR3 sequences listed, roughly 15% were seen once. The CDR3 loop spans 13 amino acids. V was clipped by 1 base and J by 6 bases, with 7 bases between them. The V gene's germline CDR1 is SGHTA and CDR2 FQGNSA. Sample: blood. The sequence was obtained from a man between 45 and 60 years old with Graves' hyperthyroidism. The gene calls are TRBV7-2 and TRBJ2-1; D might be TRBD1 (6 bases). For the CDR3, the DNA is TGTGCCAGCAGCTTAGACAGGGTCAATGAGCAGTTCTTC. Protein: CASSLDRVNEQFF.